Following are 24 T cell receptor beta chains from one sample sequenced in a study of monozygotic twins with inflammatory bowel disease. Using the 5' RACE reads, TCRdb records one entry per CDR3 protein without DNA. Its table lists some 400,000 distinct CDR3 sequences. Material for sequencing was blood. The receptor set was obtained from a human donor with ulcerative colitis or Crohn's disease, or a healthy co-twin of an affected twin (not recorded which).

V is TRBV20-1 and J is TRBJ2-2; TCRdb reports TRBD2, a call that lacks DNA to check it against. Germline V lookup: CDR1 DFQATT, CDR2 SNEGSKA (reference sequence). The CDR3 is made up of 17 amino acids. The CDR3 sequence: CSVAGGVKRGNTGELFF.

The V gene is TRBV7-2, the J gene TRBJ2-1. CDR3 length: 14 residues. From germline, CDR1 is SGHTA and CDR2 FQGNSA. The CDR3 loop is CASSLMASSNEQFF.

The chain has TRBV28 and TRBJ1-6; there is no DNA to check the TCRdb D call of TRBD1. The CDR3 is 17 amino acids. The germline V gene encodes CDR1 MDHEN and CDR2 SYDVKM. The CDR3 is CASSSDRDSSYNSPLHF.

The chain joins TRBV28 to TRBJ2-5; absent DNA, TCRdb's TRBD1 call cannot be checked. The CDR3 contains 16 residues. From germline, CDR1 is MDHEN and CDR2 SYDVKM. CDR3 loop: CASSPRTGKFGETQYF.

The V gene is TRBV27, the J gene TRBJ2-7; the TRBD2 assignment by TCRdb is unverifiable without DNA. CDR1 and CDR2 from the germline V gene are MNHEY and SMNVEV (reference sequence). The CDR3 has 14 amino acids. This CDR3 is CASRQLAGGYEQYF.

V gene TRBV6-2 or TRBV6-3 combines with J gene TRBJ1-1; as DNA is missing, the TRBD1 call by TCRdb cannot be tested. The length of the CDR3 is 17 residues. Germline values: CDR1 MNHEY, CDR2 SVGEGT. CDR3 sequence: CASSYRGTGGPNTEAFF.

The J gene is TRBJ1-1, the V gene TRBV20-1. The CDR3 covers 18 residues. Germline CDR1 reads DFQATT; CDR2 reads SNEGSKA (reference sequence). CDR3 region: CRSGGGGQRSLSNTEAFF.

The chain employs TRBV5-1 and TRBJ1-1; TCRdb indicates TRBD1, and absent DNA this call remains unverified. Germline values: CDR1 SGHRS, CDR2 YFSETQ. The length of the CDR3 is 13 residues. This CDR3 is CASSVQTGNEAFF.

This chain connects TRBV6-1 to TRBJ2-2; lacking DNA, the TRBD1 call made by TCRdb goes unchecked. The CDR3 spans 14 residues. Per germline, CDR1 MNHNS and CDR2 SASEGT. The CDR3 is CASSRQGTSGELFF.

This chain connects TRBV6-5 to TRBJ2-5; TCRdb indicates TRBD2, and absent DNA this call remains unverified. The CDR3 runs to 14 residues. Germline values: CDR1 MNHEY, CDR2 SVGAGI. CDR3 amino acids: CASSYVGRLETQYF.

The rearrangement uses TRBV7-2 and TRBJ2-1; the D call of TRBD1 rests on TCRdb alone, since no DNA is present to check it. CDR3 length equals 18 residues. Germline V gives CDR1 SGHTA, CDR2 FQGNSA. CDR3 in amino acids: CASSLGPQGRGSYNEQFF.

The chain employs TRBV20-1 and TRBJ2-7; the D call from TCRdb, TRBD1, cannot be confirmed without DNA. Looked up from germline, CDR1 is DFQATT and CDR2 is SNEGSKA (reference sequence). This CDR3 spans 14 amino acids. The CDR3 is CSARDGQGGYEQYF.

This sequence joins TRBV5-6 and TRBJ2-7. CDR1 is SGHDT and CDR2 is YYEEEE in the germline V gene. CDR3 length: 15 amino acids. This CDR3 reads CASSLIVVGSGKQYF.

V is TRBV18 and J is TRBJ2-4. The germline V gene encodes CDR1 KGHSH and CDR2 LQKENI. The CDR3 consists of 13 residues. CDR3 sequence: CASSPPLRGQKYF. The full variable domain, completed using reference TRBV18 and TRBJ2-4, is NAGVMQNPRHLVRRRGQEARLRCSPMKGHSHVYWYRQLPEEGLKFMVYLQKENIIDESGMPKERFSAEFPKEGPSILRIQQVVRGDSAAYFCASSPPLRGQKYFGAGTRLSVL.

CDR3 in amino acids: CASSEGNSAGNTIYF. The rearrangement joins TRBV2 to TRBJ1-3. The CDR3 covers 15 residues. Germline V lookup: CDR1 SNHLY, CDR2 FYNNEI.

This chain joins TRBV27 and TRBJ2-1; there is no DNA to check the TCRdb D call of TRBD1. The CDR3 is 13 residues long. The germline CDR1 and CDR2 sequences are MNHEY and SMNVEV (reference sequence). CDR3: CASSFSQGNEQFF.

The chain is built from TRBV20-1 and TRBJ1-5; the TCRdb D gene call, TRBD1, has no DNA to confirm it. Germline CDR1 reads DFQATT; CDR2 reads SNEGSKA (reference sequence). The CDR3 contains 19 residues. The CDR3 sequence is CSARDPNSGGIIGNQPQHF.

The chain carries TRBV27 and TRBJ2-3; TCRdb's D call, TRBD2, is unchecked because there is no DNA. Germline values: CDR1 MNHEY, CDR2 SMNVEV (reference sequence). The CDR3 has 16 residues. The CDR3: CASSRAGTRPADTQYF.

This chain joins TRBV12-3 or TRBV12-4 and TRBJ1-3; lacking DNA, the TRBD1 call made by TCRdb goes unchecked. This CDR3 is 14 amino acids long. The CDR3 reads CASSSDNSGNTIYF.

V is TRBV6-5 and J is TRBJ2-7; with no DNA, the TCRdb D assignment of TRBD1 cannot be verified. Germline lookup yields CDR1 MNHEY and CDR2 SVGAGI. The CDR3 has 12 amino acids. CDR3 region: CASRDRGYEQYF.

The rearrangement joins TRBV19 to TRBJ1-1; TCRdb proposes TRBD1, but this gene call is untestable without DNA. Germline CDR1 is LNHDA and CDR2 is SQIVND (reference sequence). This CDR3 contains 16 residues. This CDR3 reads CASSIRPQAKNTEAFF. The full variable domain, completed using reference TRBV19 and TRBJ1-1, is DGGITQSPKYLFRKEGQNVTLSCEQNLNHDAMYWYRQDPGQGLRLIYYSQIVNDFQKGDIAEGYSVSREKKESFPLTVTSAQKNPTAFYLCASSIRPQAKNTEAFFGQGTRLTVV.

CDR3 sequence reads: CASSSDDGSSYNEQFF. The chain combines TRBV5-1 with TRBJ2-1. Per germline, CDR1 SGHRS and CDR2 YFSETQ. This CDR3 has 16 residues.

The CDR3 loop is CASSGRTSLIETQYF. V usage is TRBV2 and J usage is TRBJ2-5; no DNA is available, so the TRBD2 call from TCRdb remains unchecked. CDR1 and CDR2 (germline): SNHLY, FYNNEI. There are 15 residues in the CDR3.

V usage is TRBV7-9 and J usage is TRBJ1-5. The CDR3 has 14 amino acids. Germline CDR1 and CDR2: SEHNR and FQNEAQ (reference sequence). The CDR3 region is CASSLGVDNQPQHF.